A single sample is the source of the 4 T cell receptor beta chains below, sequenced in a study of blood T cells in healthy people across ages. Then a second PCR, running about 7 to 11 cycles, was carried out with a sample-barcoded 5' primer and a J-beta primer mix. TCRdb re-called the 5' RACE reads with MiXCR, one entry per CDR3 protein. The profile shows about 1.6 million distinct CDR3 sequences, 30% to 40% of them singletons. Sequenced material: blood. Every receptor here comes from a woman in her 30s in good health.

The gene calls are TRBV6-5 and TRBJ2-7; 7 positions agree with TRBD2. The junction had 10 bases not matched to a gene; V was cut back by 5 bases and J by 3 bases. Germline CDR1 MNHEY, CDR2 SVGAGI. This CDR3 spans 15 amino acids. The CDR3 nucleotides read TGTGCCAGCAGTCCAAGGCCGGGAGGCGTCTACGAGCAGTACTTC. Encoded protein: CASSPRPGGVYEQYF.

The CDR3 is CASSQRDSDLYEQYF. The CDR3 nucleotides read TGTGCCAGCAGCCAACGGGACAGTGACTTGTACGAGCAGTACTTC. This chain uses TRBV3-1 with TRBJ2-7, with 7 bases aligning to TRBD1. The CDR3 sequence is 15 residues long. V shed 2 bases, J shed 4 bases, and the junction held 8 bases outside the gene matches. The V gene's germline CDR1 is LGHDT and CDR2 YNNKEL (reference sequence).

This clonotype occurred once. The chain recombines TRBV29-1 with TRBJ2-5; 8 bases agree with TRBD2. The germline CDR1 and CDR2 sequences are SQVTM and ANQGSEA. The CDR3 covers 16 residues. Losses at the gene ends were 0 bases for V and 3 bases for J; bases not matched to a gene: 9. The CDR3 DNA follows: TGCAGCGTTGAAGATAAGGGACTAGTGGGAGAAGAGACCCAGTACTTC. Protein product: CSVEDKGLVGEETQYF.

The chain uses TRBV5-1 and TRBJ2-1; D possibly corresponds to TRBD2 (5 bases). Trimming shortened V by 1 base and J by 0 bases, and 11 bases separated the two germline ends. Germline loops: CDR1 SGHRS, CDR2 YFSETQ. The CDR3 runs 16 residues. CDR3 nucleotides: TGCGCCAGCAGCTTGATTGGGGAGAGCTCCTACAATGAGCAGTTCTTC. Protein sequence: CASSLIGESSYNEQFF.